This TCR beta chain derives from a study of siplizumab effects on memory and regulatory T cells. Germline CDR1 is KGHSH and CDR2 is LQKENI. The CDR3 contains 15 residues. V trimming: 5 bases; J trimming: 2 bases; junction bases outside the gene matches: 7. A remark on this clone: What it binds is unknown.

Study-wide findings and caveats: Significantly reduced by siplizumab was the cumulative frequency of alloreactive sequences, namely those traceable to unstimulated CD4+ memory cells. Proliferating clones, CD4+ or CD8+, lacked an assignable naive or memory phenotype in roughly 75-95% of cases. Naive T cells looked more diverse than memory cells and looked like major alloresponse contributors.

Per sample, about 100,000 TCR templates were assayed. Measured with immunoSEQ multiplex PCR; TCRdb has only the in-frame clones, and not every one. The sample lists approximately 100,000 clones; roughly nine tenths were seen once. Specimen: Tregs sorted from blood. The sequence was collected from a human donor in good health. The chain employs TRBV18 and TRBJ2-7; 9 bases are shared with TRBD2. CDR3 sequence reads: CASSDPGLAAYEQYF. The CDR3 DNA reads as TGTGCCAGCTCAGACCCGGGACTAGCAGCCTACGAGCAGTACTTC.